The clone carrying this T cell receptor (beta chain) has just one count. Its antigen is unknown. These data are taken from a study of shared clonotypes between healthy human individuals. Study results and caveats: Rarefaction demonstrated incomplete sorted-subset sequencing despite large depth.

Sequencing used immunoSEQ multiplex PCR; TCRdb keeps in-frame clones, though not all of them. The sample has 2 million to 3 million clones, approximately 93% seen once. The origin of this receptor is a man between 18 and 35 years old in good health. Some clones in this sample may be carry-over from other donors' samples. The material sequenced was naive CD4+ T cells from PBMCs. Regarding subset: CD45RA+ positively selected.

The CDR3 sequence is CASSEVGGTGELFF. The CDR3 region has the DNA TGTGCCAGCAGTGAAGTCGGGGGCACCGGGGAGCTGTTTTTT. The chain links TRBV25-1 to TRBJ2-2, with D possibly TRBD2 on 6 matching bases. V was trimmed by 2 bases and J by 4 bases, leaving 8 bases between them. Germline CDR1 MGHDK, CDR2 SYGVNS. The CDR3 contains 14 residues.